Listed below are T cell receptor beta chains from one sample, sequenced in a study of T cells after somatic rescue of genetic block. TCRdb's table, derived via immunoSEQ multiplex PCR, lists solely in-frame clones and lacks some. The top ten hold 2.8% of the sample, which has about 72,000 clones, under 95% seen once. The sequencing sample was made of peripheral blood mononuclear cells (PBMCs). Receptor source: a young man. Both conserved end residues are part of each CDR3. The D gene is left open where the match is weak. A row's size may be missing; if present it is once, few, many or a size class.

v_gene: TRBV15; abundance: -; j_gene: TRBJ2-3; d_gene: -; CDR3nt: TGTGCCACCAGCAGAGCACAGCGTCCAGATACGCAGTATTTT; CDR3aa: CATSRAQRPDTQYF
v_gene: TRBV7-2; abundance: -; j_gene: TRBJ1-5; d_gene: -; CDR3nt: TGTGCCAGCAGCTTAGCGAGGCCTGGGGGTCAGCCCCAGCATTTT; CDR3aa: CASSLARPGGQPQHF
v_gene: TRBV9; abundance: -; j_gene: TRBJ2-7; d_gene: TRBD1; CDR3nt: TGTGCCAGCAGCCCAGGGGACAGTTTTTACGAGCAGTACTTC; CDR3aa: CASSPGDSFYEQYF
v_gene: TRBV7-2; abundance: -; j_gene: TRBJ2-5; d_gene: -; CDR3nt: TGTGCCAGCAGCTACCCCGGGACACAAGAGACCCAGTACTTC; CDR3aa: CASSYPGTQETQYF
v_gene: TRBV11-2; abundance: -; j_gene: TRBJ2-2; d_gene: -; CDR3nt: TGTGCCAGCAGCTACACTAGCCCCGGGGAGCTGTTTTTT; CDR3aa: CASSYTSPGELFF
v_gene: TRBV28; abundance: -; j_gene: TRBJ2-3; d_gene: TRBD2; CDR3nt: TGTGCCAGCAGTCAAACCCGCACTAGCGGACCCACAGATACGCAGTATTTT; CDR3aa: CASSQTRTSGPTDTQYF
v_gene: TRBV30; abundance: medium-sized; j_gene: TRBJ1-1; d_gene: -; CDR3nt: TGTGCCTGGAGTCGTAACAGGGTTGAAGCTTTCTTT; CDR3aa: CAWSRNRVEAFF
v_gene: TRBV4-3; abundance: -; j_gene: TRBJ1-2; d_gene: -; CDR3nt: TGCGCCAGCGGAGAAGGGGTGATGGGTAACTATGGCTACACCTTC; CDR3aa: CASGEGVMGNYGYTF
v_gene: TRBV28; abundance: -; j_gene: TRBJ2-3; d_gene: TRBD2; CDR3nt: TGTGCCAGCAGAGGTAGCGGGAGTGCAGATACGCAGTATTTT; CDR3aa: CASRGSGSADTQYF
v_gene: TRBV28; abundance: -; j_gene: TRBJ1-5; d_gene: -; CDR3nt: TGTGCCAGCACGGGGGTGGAGCAGCCCCAGCATTTT; CDR3aa: CASTGVEQPQHF
v_gene: TRBV15; abundance: -; j_gene: TRBJ2-1; d_gene: TRBD1; CDR3nt: TGTGCCACCAGCAGCGTTCCGGGACAGGGGTACAATGAGCAGTTCTTC; CDR3aa: CATSSVPGQGYNEQFF
v_gene: TRBV28; abundance: -; j_gene: TRBJ1-5; d_gene: -; CDR3nt: TGTGCCAGCAGGTTCTCGGGCGGTGGCAATCAGCCCCAGCATTTT; CDR3aa: CASRFSGGGNQPQHF
v_gene: TRBV5-6; abundance: -; j_gene: TRBJ1-1; d_gene: -; CDR3nt: TGTGCCAGCAGCTTTGTGGCGCCTTCGGAAGCTTTCTTT; CDR3aa: CASSFVAPSEAFF
v_gene: TRBV7-6; abundance: -; j_gene: TRBJ1-1; d_gene: -; CDR3nt: TGTGCCAGCAGCTTAAATTTAAAGGGCAGAATGAACACTGAAGCTTTCTTT; CDR3aa: CASSLNLKGRMNTEAFF
v_gene: TRBV7-2; abundance: -; j_gene: TRBJ1-1; d_gene: -; CDR3nt: TGTGCCAGCAGAGGACAGATGAACACTGAAGCTTTCTTT; CDR3aa: CASRGQMNTEAFF
v_gene: TRBV25-1; abundance: -; j_gene: TRBJ1-6; d_gene: -; CDR3nt: TGTGCCAGCGGGACCGAGTACAGTGTGGATTCACCCCTCCACTTT; CDR3aa: CASGTEYSVDSPLHF
v_gene: TRBV5-1; abundance: once; j_gene: TRBJ1-1; d_gene: TRBD1; CDR3nt: TGCGCCAGCAGCTTCCGACAGGGGAGGGACACTGAAGCTTTCTTT; CDR3aa: CASSFRQGRDTEAFF
v_gene: TRBV10-3; abundance: -; j_gene: TRBJ2-1; d_gene: TRBD2; CDR3nt: TGTGCCATCAGTGACGACAGCGGGGGTGTATACAATGAGCAGTTCTTC; CDR3aa: CAISDDSGGVYNEQFF